The rows below give T cell receptor beta chains drawn from one sample of a study of cytomegalovirus exposure and HLA in healthy donors. Sequencing used immunoSEQ multiplex PCR; TCRdb keeps in-frame clones, though not all of them. The table includes some 100,000 clones, about 70% detected once. The material sequenced was PBMCs. Source of these receptors: a woman aged 18-29 years in good health and CMV-seropositive. The CDR3 runs from the conserved cysteine through the conserved F or W. The order of the fields is clone size, V gene, J gene, D gene, CDR3 protein, CDR3 DNA. D genes are given only for firm matches. The listing skips clone size in some rows; elsewhere it reads once, few, many or a size class.

NA	TRBV15	TRBJ2-7	TRBD2	CATSGWREGGEQYF	TGTGCCACCAGCGGCTGGCGGGAGGGGGGCGAGCAGTACTTC
NA	TRBV2	TRBJ1-1	TRBD1	CASSDWPRDRKNTEAFF	TGTGCCAGCAGTGACTGGCCTAGGGACAGAAAGAACACTGAAGCTTTCTTT
NA	TRBV11-3	TRBJ2-1	NA	CASSLETGSALSTNEQFF	TGTGCCAGCAGCTTAGAAACGGGTAGCGCCCTTTCTACCAATGAGCAGTTCTTC
NA	TRBV7-9	TRBJ2-7	NA	CASSRLREGHYEQYF	TGTGCCAGCAGCCGACTCAGAGAAGGTCACTACGAGCAGTACTTC
NA	TRBV9	TRBJ2-2	NA	CASSVEGGPGELFF	TGTGCCAGCAGCGTAGAGGGAGGCCCCGGGGAGCTGTTTTTT
NA	TRBV7-6	TRBJ2-6	NA	CASSSQGAGANVLTF	TGTGCCAGCAGCTCCCAGGGTGCTGGGGCCAACGTCCTGACTTTC
NA	TRBV4-2	TRBJ2-1	TRBD2	CASSQPSGKYNEQFF	TGTGCCAGCAGCCAACCTAGCGGGAAATACAATGAGCAGTTCTTC
NA	TRBV19	TRBJ1-4	NA	CASTYEQAYEVANEKLFF	TGTGCCAGTACCTACGAACAGGCTTACGAGGTTGCTAATGAAAAACTGTTTTTT
NA	TRBV10-1	TRBJ2-1	NA	CASSESMSSYNEQFF	TGCGCCAGCAGTGAGTCTATGAGCTCCTACAATGAGCAGTTCTTC
NA	TRBV4-2	TRBJ2-1	TRBD2	CASSHPGTSGRLLNSYNEQFF	TGTGCCAGCAGCCACCCTGGGACTAGCGGGAGGTTACTCAACTCCTACAATGAGCAGTTCTTC
medium-sized	TRBV6-5	TRBJ1-1	NA	CATQYPAVDTEAFF	TGTGCCACCCAATACCCCGCGGTTGACACTGAAGCTTTCTTT
NA	TRBV7-3	TRBJ1-1	NA	CASSSQNTEAFF	TGTGCCAGCAGCTCACAGAACACTGAAGCTTTCTTT
few	TRBV7-8	TRBJ1-3	NA	CASSLHGDSGNTIYF	TGTGCCAGCAGCCTGCATGGAGACTCTGGAAACACCATATATTTT
NA	TRBV27	TRBJ2-7	TRBD2	CASSLLASGSSEQYF	TGTGCCAGCAGTTTATTGGCTAGCGGGAGCTCCGAGCAGTACTTC
once	TRBV29-1	TRBJ1-2	NA	CSVEGAYYGYTF	TGCAGCGTTGAAGGAGCCTACTATGGCTACACCTTC
NA	TRBV14	TRBJ2-3	NA	CASTPGLRTDTQYF	TGTGCCAGCACCCCGGGACTCCGCACAGATACGCAGTATTTT
NA	TRBV6-1	TRBJ2-7	TRBD1	CASRRAGQDSYEQYF	TGTGCCAGCAGGAGGGCGGGACAGGACTCCTACGAGCAGTACTTC
NA	TRBV27	TRBJ2-5	NA	CASRGGGAGTKNKETQYF	TGTGCCAGCAGAGGGGGCGGTGCGGGGACAAAAAACAAAGAGACCCAGTACTTC
once	TRBV29-1	TRBJ2-1	NA	CSDYRGNEQFF	TGCAGCGATTACCGGGGGAATGAGCAGTTCTTC
NA	TRBV18	TRBJ2-2	NA	CASSQENTGELFF	TGTGCCAGCTCGCAGGAGAACACCGGGGAGCTGTTTTTT
NA	TRBV7-2	TRBJ2-1	TRBD2	CASSSVAGGEQFF	TGTGCCAGCAGCTCCGTAGCGGGAGGTGAGCAGTTCTTC
NA	TRBV19	TRBJ1-2	TRBD1	CASSPEGGGYTF	TGTGCCAGTAGTCCGGAAGGGGGCGGCTACACCTTC
NA	TRBV7-9	TRBJ2-5	TRBD1	CASSPGQGAGETQYF	TGTGCCAGCAGCCCGGGACAGGGGGCCGGAGAGACCCAGTACTTC
NA	TRBV28	TRBJ1-2	NA	CASSLAGPGYTF	TGTGCCAGCAGTTTAGCAGGGCCCGGCTACACCTTC
NA	TRBV28	TRBJ2-7	NA	CASSPDIRDIPGDEQYF	TGTGCCAGCAGCCCCGATATTCGGGACATCCCTGGGGACGAGCAGTACTTC